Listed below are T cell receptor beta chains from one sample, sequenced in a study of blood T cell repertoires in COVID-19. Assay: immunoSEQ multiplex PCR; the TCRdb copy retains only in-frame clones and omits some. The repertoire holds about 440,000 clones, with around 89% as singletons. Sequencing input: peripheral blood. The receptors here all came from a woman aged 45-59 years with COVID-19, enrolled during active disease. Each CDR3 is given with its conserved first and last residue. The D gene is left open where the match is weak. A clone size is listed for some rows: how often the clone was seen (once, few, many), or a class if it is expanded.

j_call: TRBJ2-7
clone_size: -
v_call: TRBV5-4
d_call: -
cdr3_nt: TGTGCCAGCAGCTTGGGGGAGCGGTCGGTAGCCGAGCAGTACTTC
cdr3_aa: CASSLGERSVAEQYF

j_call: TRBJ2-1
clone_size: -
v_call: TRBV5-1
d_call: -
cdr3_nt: TGCGCCAGCAGCTTAGAGGAATACAATGAGCAGTTCTTC
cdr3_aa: CASSLEEYNEQFF

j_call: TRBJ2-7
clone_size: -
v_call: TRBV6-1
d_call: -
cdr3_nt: TGTGCCAGCAGTGAAGATTTTGGGGGGAACGAGCAGTACTTC
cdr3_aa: CASSEDFGGNEQYF

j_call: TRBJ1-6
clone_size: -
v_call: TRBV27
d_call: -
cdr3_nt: TGTGCCAGCACCTTATCGGACAGAACTTCACCCCTCCACTTT
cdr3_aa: CASTLSDRTSPLHF

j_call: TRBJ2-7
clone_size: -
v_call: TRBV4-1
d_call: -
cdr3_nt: TGCGCCAGCAGCCTTCAAGGGGCAGGGGATTCCTACGAGCAGTACTTC
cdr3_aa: CASSLQGAGDSYEQYF

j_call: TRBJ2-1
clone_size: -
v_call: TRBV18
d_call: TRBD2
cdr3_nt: TGTGCCAGCTCCCTCGGGGGTAGCGGGATCTACAATGAGCAGTTCTTC
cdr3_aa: CASSLGGSGIYNEQFF

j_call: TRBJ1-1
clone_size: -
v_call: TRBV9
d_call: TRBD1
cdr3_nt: TGTGCCAGCAGCCTCGAGGGACAGGGAAACACTGAAGCTTTCTTT
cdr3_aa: CASSLEGQGNTEAFF

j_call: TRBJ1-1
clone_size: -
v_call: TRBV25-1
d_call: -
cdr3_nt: TGTGCCAGCAGTGAAAGGGGTAAGAACACTGAAGCTTTCTTT
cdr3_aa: CASSERGKNTEAFF

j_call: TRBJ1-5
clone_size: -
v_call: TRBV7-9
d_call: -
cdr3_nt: TGTGCCAGCAGCTTAGGTAGTGTCTCGGGCAATCAGCCCCAGCATTTT
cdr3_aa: CASSLGSVSGNQPQHF

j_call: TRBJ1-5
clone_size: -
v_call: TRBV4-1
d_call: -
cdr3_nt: TGCGCCAGCAGCCAAGATTCCACGGGCAATCAGCCCCAGCATTTT
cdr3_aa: CASSQDSTGNQPQHF

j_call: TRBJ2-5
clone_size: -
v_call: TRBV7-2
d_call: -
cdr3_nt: TGTGCCAGCAGTTGGACGAATTCAGGGAAGCCCCAGTACTTC
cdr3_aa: CASSWTNSGKPQYF

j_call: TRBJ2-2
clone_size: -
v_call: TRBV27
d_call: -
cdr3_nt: TGTGCCAGCAGTTTATCACTTGCCGGGGAGCTGTTTTTT
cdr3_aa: CASSLSLAGELFF

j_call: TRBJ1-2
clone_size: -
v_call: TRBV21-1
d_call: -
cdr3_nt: TGTGCCAGCCCCACGCGAAGAAGCGGCTACACCTTC
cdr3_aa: CASPTRRSGYTF

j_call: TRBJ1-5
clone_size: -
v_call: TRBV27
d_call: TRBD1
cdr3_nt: TGTGCCAGCAGTTTTGCAGGGGGCGTCCCAAATCAGCCCCAGCATTTT
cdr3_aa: CASSFAGGVPNQPQHF

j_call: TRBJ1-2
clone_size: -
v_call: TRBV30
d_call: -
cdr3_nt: TGTGCCTGGAGTGGGGGGGGCGACTATGGCTACACCTTC
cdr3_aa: CAWSGGGDYGYTF

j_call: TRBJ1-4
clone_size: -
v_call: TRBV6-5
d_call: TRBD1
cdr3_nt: TGTGCCAGCAGTTCCACAGGGGGCGTTGGTGAAAAACTGTTTTTT
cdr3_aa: CASSSTGGVGEKLFF

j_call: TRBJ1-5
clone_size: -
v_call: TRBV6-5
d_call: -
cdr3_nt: TGTGCCAGCAGTAAGAGTAATGGCAATCAGCCCCAGCATTTT
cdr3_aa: CASSKSNGNQPQHF

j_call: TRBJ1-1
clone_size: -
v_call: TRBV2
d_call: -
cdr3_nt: TGTGCCAGCACCAGTGGGAGATGGACTGAAGCTTTCTTT
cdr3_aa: CASTSGRWTEAFF

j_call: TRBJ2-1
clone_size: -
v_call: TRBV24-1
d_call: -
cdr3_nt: TGTGCCACCAGTGAGGGGGGTGCTAGGGTCTACAATGAGCAGTTCTTC
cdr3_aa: CATSEGGARVYNEQFF

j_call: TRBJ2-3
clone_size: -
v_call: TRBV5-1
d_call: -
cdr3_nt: TGCGCCAGCAGCTTGCATCGGGAGAGCACAGATACGCAGTATTTT
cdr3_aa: CASSLHRESTDTQYF

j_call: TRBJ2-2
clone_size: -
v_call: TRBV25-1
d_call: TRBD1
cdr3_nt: TGTGCCAGCAGAAGGGACAGTGCGAACACCGGGGAGCTGTTTTTT
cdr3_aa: CASRRDSANTGELFF

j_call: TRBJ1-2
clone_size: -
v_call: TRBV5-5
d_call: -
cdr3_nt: TGTGCCAGCAGCGCGACGGTCGGGAACTATGGCTACACCTTC
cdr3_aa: CASSATVGNYGYTF

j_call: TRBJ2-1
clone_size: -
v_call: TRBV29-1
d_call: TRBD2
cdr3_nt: TGCAGCGTTTGGCGGGGGGGATACAATGAGCAGTTCTTC
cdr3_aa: CSVWRGGYNEQFF

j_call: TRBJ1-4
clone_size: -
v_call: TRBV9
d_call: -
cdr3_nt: TGTGCCAGCAGCATGGGACTGGTGGAGGAAAAACTGTTTTTT
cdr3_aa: CASSMGLVEEKLFF

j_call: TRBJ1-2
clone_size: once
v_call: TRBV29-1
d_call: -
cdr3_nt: TGCAGCGTTGGTCAGGGGACCTATGGCTACACCTTC
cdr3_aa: CSVGQGTYGYTF

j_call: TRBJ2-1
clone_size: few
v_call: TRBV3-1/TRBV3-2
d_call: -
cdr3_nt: TGTGCCAGCAGCCAGAGCGGGTTCTCCTACAATGAGCAGTTCTTC
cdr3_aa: CASSQSGFSYNEQFF

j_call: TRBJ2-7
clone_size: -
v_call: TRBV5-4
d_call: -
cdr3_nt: TGTGCCAGCAGCTTGGGGGCTAGCGACTACTACGAGCAGTACTTC
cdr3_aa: CASSLGASDYYEQYF

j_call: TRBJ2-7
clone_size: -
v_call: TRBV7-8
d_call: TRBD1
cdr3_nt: TGTGCCAGCAGCTTGGACAGGGGTCCGGCGGAGCTGTACTTC
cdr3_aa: CASSLDRGPAELYF

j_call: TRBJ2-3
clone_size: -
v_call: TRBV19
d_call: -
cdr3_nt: TGTGCCAGTAGTATAACGGCGACTGGTACTAGCACAGATACGCAGTATTTT
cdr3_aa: CASSITATGTSTDTQYF

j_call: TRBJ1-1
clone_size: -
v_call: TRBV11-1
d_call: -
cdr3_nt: TGTGCCAGCAGCTTAGCAAGGTCGGGGACTGAAGCTTTCTTT
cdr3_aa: CASSLARSGTEAFF

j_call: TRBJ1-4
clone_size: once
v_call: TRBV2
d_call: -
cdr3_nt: TGTGCCAGCACTCCATTGGAGAATGAAAAACTGTTTTTT
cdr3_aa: CASTPLENEKLFF

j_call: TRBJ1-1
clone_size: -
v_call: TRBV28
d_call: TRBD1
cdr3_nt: TGTGCCAGCAACCTTGACAGGGGGCTGGGAACACTAGAAGCTTTCTTT
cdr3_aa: CASNLDRGLGTLEAFF

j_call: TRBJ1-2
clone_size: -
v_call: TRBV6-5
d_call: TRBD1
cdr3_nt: TGTGCCAGCAGTTACGAGGGACAGCCGAACTATGGCTACACCTTC
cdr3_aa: CASSYEGQPNYGYTF

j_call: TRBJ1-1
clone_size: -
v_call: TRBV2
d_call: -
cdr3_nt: TGTGCCAGCAGTGAATCGGCGGGGATGACTGAAGCTTTCTTT
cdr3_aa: CASSESAGMTEAFF

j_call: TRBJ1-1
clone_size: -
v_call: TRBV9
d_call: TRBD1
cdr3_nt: TGTGCCAGCGGGCAGGGGGTGGACACTGAAGCTTTCTTT
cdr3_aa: CASGQGVDTEAFF

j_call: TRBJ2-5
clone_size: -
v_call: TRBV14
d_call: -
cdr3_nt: TGTGCCAGCAGCCAAAACCTCGGACAGAGAGGAACCCAGTACTTC
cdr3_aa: CASSQNLGQRGTQYF

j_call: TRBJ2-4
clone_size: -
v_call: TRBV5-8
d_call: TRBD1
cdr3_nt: TGTGCCAGCAGCTTACAGGGGGCCAAAAACATTCAGTACTTC
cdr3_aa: CASSLQGAKNIQYF

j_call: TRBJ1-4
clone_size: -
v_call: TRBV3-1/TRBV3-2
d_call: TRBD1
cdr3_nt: TGTGCCAGCAGCCCGACAGGGGGCGACGGTGAAAAACTGTTTTTT
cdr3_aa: CASSPTGGDGEKLFF

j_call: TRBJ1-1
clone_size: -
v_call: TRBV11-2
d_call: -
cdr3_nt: TGTGCCAGCAGCATCGCGGGGGGTAGGGCGAACACTGAAGCTTTCTTT
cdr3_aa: CASSIAGGRANTEAFF

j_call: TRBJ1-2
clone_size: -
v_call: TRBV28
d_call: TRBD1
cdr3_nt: TGTGCCAGCAGGATGGACAGGGAGGGCGGCTACACCTTC
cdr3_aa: CASRMDREGGYTF

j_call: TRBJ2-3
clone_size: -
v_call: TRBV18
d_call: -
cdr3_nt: TGTGCCAGCTCACCCGGGGGGCTCACAGATACGCAGTATTTT
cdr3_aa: CASSPGGLTDTQYF

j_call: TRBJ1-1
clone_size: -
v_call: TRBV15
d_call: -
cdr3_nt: TGTGCCACCAGCGGGGACGGGGGTATGAACACTGAAGCTTTCTTT
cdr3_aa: CATSGDGGMNTEAFF

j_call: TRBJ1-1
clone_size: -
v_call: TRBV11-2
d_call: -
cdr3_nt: TGTGCCAGCAGCTTCAGGGCTATCACTGAAGCTTTCTTT
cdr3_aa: CASSFRAITEAFF

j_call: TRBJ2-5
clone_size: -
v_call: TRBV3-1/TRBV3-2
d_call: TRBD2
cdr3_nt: TGTGCCAGCAGCCAAGATCGGGGGAGGGGTGAGACCCAGTACTTC
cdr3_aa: CASSQDRGRGETQYF

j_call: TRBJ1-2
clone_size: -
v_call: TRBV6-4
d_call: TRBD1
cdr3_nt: TGTGCCAGCAGTGATAGCCCAGGGGGCGGCGGCTACACCTTC
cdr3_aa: CASSDSPGGGGYTF

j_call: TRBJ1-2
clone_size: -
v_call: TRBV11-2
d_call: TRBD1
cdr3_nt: TGTGCCAGCAGCCTGGGACAGACCTATGGCTACACCTTC
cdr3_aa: CASSLGQTYGYTF

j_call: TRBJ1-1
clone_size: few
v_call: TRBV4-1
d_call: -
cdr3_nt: TGCGCCAGCAGCCCACTAGCGGGACAGAACACTGAAGCTTTCTTT
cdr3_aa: CASSPLAGQNTEAFF

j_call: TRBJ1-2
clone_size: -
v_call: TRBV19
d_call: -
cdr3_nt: TGTGCCACCAGACCTGTGGGGGGAGATGGCTACACCTTC
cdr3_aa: CATRPVGGDGYTF

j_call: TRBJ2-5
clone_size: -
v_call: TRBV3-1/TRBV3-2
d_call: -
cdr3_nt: TGTGCCAGCAGCCCCCCCGAAGAGACCCAGTACTTC
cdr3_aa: CASSPPEETQYF

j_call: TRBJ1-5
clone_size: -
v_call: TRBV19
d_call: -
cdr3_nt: TGTGCCAGTAGTATGAGGGCAGGGGATGAACAGCCCCAGCATTTT
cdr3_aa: CASSMRAGDEQPQHF

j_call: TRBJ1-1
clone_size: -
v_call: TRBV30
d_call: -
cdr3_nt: TGTGCCTGTTACGACAGCCCGGGCACTGAAGCTTTCTTT
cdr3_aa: CACYDSPGTEAFF

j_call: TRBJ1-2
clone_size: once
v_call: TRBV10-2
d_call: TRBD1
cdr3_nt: TGCGCCAGCAGTGAGTGGGCAGGGGGGCTATACGCTAACTATGGCTACACCTTC
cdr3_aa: CASSEWAGGLYANYGYTF

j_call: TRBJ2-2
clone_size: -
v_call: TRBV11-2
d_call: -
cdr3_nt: TGTGCCAGCAGCCCCCCGGGGAGAGGGGAGCTGTTTTTT
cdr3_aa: CASSPPGRGELFF